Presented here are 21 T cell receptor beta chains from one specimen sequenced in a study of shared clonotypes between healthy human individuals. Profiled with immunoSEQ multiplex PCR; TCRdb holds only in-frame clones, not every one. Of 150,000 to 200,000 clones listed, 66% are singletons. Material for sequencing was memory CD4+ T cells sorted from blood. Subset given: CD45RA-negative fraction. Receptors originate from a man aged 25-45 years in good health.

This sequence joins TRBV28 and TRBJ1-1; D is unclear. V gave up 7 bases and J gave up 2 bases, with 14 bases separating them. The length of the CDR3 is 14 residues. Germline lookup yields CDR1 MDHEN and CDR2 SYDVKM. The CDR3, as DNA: TGTGCCAGCAACCTCCGGGCTTTAAACACTGAAGCTTTCTTT. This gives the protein CASNLRALNTEAFF.

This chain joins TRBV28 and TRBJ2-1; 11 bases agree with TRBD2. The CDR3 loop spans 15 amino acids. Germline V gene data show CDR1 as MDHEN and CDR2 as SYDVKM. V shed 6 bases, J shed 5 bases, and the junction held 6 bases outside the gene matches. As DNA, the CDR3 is TGTGCCAGCAGCTTGGGACTAGCGGCCAACAATGAGCAGTTCTTC. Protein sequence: CASSLGLAANNEQFF.

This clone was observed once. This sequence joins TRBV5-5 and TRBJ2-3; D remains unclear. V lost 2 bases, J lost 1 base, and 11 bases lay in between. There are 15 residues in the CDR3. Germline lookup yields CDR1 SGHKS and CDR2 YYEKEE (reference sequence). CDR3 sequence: CASSFTGLRTDTQYF. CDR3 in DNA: TGTGCCAGCAGCTTTACGGGCCTGCGCACAGATACGCAGTATTTT.

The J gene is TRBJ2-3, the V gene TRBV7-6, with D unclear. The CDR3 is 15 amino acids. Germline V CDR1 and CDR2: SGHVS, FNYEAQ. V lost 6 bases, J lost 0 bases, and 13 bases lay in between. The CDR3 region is CASRLSSLSTDTQYF. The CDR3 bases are TGTGCCAGCAGGTTAAGTAGCTTAAGCACAGATACGCAGTATTTT.

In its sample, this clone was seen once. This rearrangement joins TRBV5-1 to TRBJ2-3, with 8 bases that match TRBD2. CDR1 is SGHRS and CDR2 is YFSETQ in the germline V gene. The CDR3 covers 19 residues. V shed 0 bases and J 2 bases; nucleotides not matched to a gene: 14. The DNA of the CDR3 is TGCGCCAGCAGCTTGGTTCCCCAGGGAGCGGGGGACTACACAGATACGCAGTATTTT. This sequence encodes CASSLVPQGAGDYTDTQYF.

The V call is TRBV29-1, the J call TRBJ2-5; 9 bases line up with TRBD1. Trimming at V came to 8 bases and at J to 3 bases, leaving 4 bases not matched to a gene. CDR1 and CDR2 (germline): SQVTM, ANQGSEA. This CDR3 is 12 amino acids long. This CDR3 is CSTRTGEETQYF. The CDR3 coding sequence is TGCAGCACAAGGACAGGGGAAGAGACCCAGTACTTC.

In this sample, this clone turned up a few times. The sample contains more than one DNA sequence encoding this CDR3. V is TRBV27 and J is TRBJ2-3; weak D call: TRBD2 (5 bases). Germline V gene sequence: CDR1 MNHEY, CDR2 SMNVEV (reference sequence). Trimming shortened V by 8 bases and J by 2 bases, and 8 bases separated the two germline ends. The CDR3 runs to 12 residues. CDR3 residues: CASRDLTDTQYF. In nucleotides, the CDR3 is TGTGCCAGCCGGGATCTCACAGATACGCAGTATTTT.

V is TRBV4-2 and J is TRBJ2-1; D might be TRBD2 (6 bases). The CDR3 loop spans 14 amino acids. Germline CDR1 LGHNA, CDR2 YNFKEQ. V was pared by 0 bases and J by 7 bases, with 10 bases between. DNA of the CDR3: TGTGCCAGCAGCCAAGAGGAGGGAACAAATGAGCAGTTCTTC. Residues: CASSQEEGTNEQFF.

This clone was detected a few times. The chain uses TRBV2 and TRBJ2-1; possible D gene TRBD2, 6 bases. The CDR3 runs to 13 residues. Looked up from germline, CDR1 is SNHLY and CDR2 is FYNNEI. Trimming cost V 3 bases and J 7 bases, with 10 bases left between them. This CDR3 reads CASSEGRGNEQFF. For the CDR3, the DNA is TGTGCCAGCAGTGAGGGCCGGGGGAATGAGCAGTTCTTC.

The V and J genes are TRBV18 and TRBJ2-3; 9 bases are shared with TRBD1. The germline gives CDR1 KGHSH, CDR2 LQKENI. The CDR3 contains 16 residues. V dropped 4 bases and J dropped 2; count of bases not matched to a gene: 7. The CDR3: CASSLRTGAITDTQYF. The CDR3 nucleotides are TGTGCCAGCTCACTCCGGACAGGGGCAATCACAGATACGCAGTATTTT.

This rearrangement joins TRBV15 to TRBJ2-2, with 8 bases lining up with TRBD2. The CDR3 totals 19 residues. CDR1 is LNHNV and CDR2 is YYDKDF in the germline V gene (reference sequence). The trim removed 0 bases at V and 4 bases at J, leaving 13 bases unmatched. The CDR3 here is CATSRDGGKGLGITGELFF. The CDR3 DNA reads TGTGCCACCAGCAGAGACGGGGGTAAGGGACTAGGGATCACCGGGGAGCTGTTTTTT.

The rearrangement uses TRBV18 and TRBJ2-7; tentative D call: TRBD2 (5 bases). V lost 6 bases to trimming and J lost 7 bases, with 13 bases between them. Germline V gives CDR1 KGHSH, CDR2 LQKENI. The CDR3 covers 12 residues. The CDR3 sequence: CASSNLRGEQYF. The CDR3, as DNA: TGTGCCAGCTCCAACCTAAGAGGGGAGCAGTACTTC.

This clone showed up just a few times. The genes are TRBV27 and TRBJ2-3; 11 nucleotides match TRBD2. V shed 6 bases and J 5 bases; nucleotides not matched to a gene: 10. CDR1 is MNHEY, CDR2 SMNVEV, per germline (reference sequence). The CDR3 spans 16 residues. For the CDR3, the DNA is TGTGCCAGCAGGTCACTAGCGGGAGATGTGGGAGATACGCAGTATTTT. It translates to CASRSLAGDVGDTQYF.

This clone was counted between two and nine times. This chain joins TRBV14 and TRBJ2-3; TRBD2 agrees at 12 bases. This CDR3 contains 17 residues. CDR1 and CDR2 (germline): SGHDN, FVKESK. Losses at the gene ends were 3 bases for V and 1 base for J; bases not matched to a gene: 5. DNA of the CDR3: TGTGCCAGCAGCCAGCTTGGGACTAGCGGGCGCACAGATACGCAGTATTTT. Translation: CASSQLGTSGRTDTQYF.

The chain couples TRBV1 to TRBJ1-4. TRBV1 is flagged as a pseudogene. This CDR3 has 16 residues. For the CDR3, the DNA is TGCACCAGCAGCCAAAGAAAGTCGGGTTTGATAGAAAAACTGTTTTTT. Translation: CTSSQRKSGLIEKLFF.

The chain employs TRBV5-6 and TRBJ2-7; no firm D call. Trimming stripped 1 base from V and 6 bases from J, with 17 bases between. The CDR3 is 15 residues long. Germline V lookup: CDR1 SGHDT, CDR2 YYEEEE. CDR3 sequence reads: CASSLSFGIPSEQYF. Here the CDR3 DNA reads TGTGCCAGCAGCTTGAGCTTTGGGATTCCGTCCGAGCAGTACTTC.

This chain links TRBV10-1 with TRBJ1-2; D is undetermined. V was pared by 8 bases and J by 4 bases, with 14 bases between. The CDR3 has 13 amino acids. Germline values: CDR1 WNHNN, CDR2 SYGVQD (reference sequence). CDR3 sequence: CASGGRPIYGYTF. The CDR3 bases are TGCGCCAGCGGTGGACGGCCGATCTATGGCTACACCTTC.

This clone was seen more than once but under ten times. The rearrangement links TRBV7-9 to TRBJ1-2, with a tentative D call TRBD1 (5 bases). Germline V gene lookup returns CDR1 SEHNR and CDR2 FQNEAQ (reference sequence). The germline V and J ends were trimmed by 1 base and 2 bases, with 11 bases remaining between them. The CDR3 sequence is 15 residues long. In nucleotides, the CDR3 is TGTGCCAGCAGCTTAGGAACAGGATTGAACTATGGCTACACCTTC. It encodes CASSLGTGLNYGYTF.

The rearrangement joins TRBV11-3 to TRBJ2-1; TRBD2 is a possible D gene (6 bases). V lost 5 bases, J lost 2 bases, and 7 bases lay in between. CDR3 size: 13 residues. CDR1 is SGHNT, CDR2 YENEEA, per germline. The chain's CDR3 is CASSPGAYNEQFF. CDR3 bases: TGTGCCAGCAGCCCGGGGGCCTACAATGAGCAGTTCTTC. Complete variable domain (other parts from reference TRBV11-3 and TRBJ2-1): EAGVVQSPRYKIIEKKQPVAFWCNPISGHNTLYWYLQNLGQGPELLIRYENEEAVDDSQLPKDRFSAERLKGVDSTLKIQPAELGDSAVYLCASSPGAYNEQFFGPGTRLTVL.

CDR3 bases: TGTGCCAGCAGTGCAGAGGGCTCGGTGCAGTACTTC. This codes for CASSAEGSVQYF. V gene TRBV2 combines with J gene TRBJ2-7; a weak D match, TRBD2 (5 bases). The CDR3 is 12 amino acids. Looked up from germline, CDR1 is SNHLY and CDR2 is FYNNEI. V lost 4 bases to trimming and J lost 9 bases, with 13 bases between them.

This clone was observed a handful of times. CDR3 sequence reads: CASSSFYEQYF. The CDR3 coding sequence is TGTGCCAGCAGCTCCTTCTACGAGCAGTACTTC. The chain uses TRBV7-9 and TRBJ2-7; D uncertain. The length of the CDR3 is 11 residues. Trimming took 4 bases from V and 3 from J, leaving 4 bases between them. Germline V gene sequence: CDR1 SEHNR, CDR2 FQNEAQ (reference sequence).